This T cell receptor (beta chain) was recovered during a study of CD8 T cells in ankylosing spondylitis. About this clonotype itself: The antigen remains undetermined.

TCRdb processed the 5' RACE reads anew with MiXCR; each CDR3 protein has one entry. The sample comprises 500,000 to 550,000 distinct CDR3 sequences, roughly 12% of which are singletons, and 6.5% to 7% rests with the top ten. There are 14 residues in the CDR3. Trimming took 6 bases from V and 5 from J, leaving 19 bases between them. Germline CDR1 and CDR2: DFQATT and SNEGSKA (reference sequence). Study-wide results and limits: Some of the motif variants had earlier been found in reactive arthritis patients' fluid and blood. Several highly homologous variants made up a TCR beta motif, and this motif appeared characteristic of ankylosing spondylitis blood.

Material: blood, either unsorted or a sorted T cell fraction (not recorded which). V gene TRBV20-1 combines with J gene TRBJ1-2; D is uncertain. The source is a male donor with ankylosing spondylitis. This CDR3 reads CSAGPGPTPYGYTF. The CDR3 region has the DNA TGCAGTGCCGGGCCCGGACCGACCCCTTATGGCTACACCTTC.